This T cell receptor beta chain was found in a study of breast tumors, draining lymph nodes, adjacent tissues. Study outcomes and limitations: That most tumor T cells come from lymph nodes remained unproven. Tumors had less TCR diversity than lymph nodes, more than nontumor tissue. Data fit most tumor T cells coming from lymph node, expanding in tumor.

Germline lookup yields CDR1 LGHNA and CDR2 YSLEER. The CDR3 extends over 15 amino acids. V was cut by 1 base and J by 2 bases, with 11 bases left in between. Breast cancer patients provided tissue from their axillary draining lymph nodes. One entry per CDR3 protein, called by TCRdb with MiXCR from the multiplex PCR reads. In the table there are some 150,000 distinct CDR3 sequences, around a third of which are singletons. This clonotype was detected ten times or more. As yet, its antigen is unknown. The clonotype was recovered from a female donor with breast cancer. Some clones in this sample may be carry-over from other donors' samples. This sequence joins TRBV4-3 and TRBJ1-2; D gene ambiguous. The sequencing sample was made of axillary lymph node tissue. For the CDR3, the DNA is TGCGCCAGCAGCCAAGCCCCAGCTGAAAACTATGGCTACACCTTC. Its protein is CASSQAPAENYGYTF.